The sequence of this TCR beta chain was determined in a study of blood T cell repertoires in COVID-19. About the study: The cDNA or gDNA used as material had been derived from T cells, B-cell-depleted T cells, or PBMCs.

TCRdb's table, derived via immunoSEQ multiplex PCR, lists solely in-frame clones and lacks some. The sample holds roughly 120,000 clones, roughly nine tenths seen once. This clone occurred once. The sequenced sample was peripheral blood. The sequence was obtained from a man between 65 and 85 years old with active or convalescent COVID-19.

The DNA of the CDR3 is TGTGCCAGCAGTTCCCCGCGGGAAAGGGGAGACAATGAGCAGTTCTTC. This translates into CASSSPRERGDNEQFF. This chain links TRBV28 with TRBJ2-1; a weak D match, TRBD2 (6 bases). CDR3 length: 16 residues. The germline V and J ends were trimmed by 4 bases and 5 bases, with 18 bases remaining between them. In germline, CDR1 is MDHEN, CDR2 SYDVKM.